Listed here is a single T cell receptor (beta chain). Clones were sequenced by immunoSEQ multiplex PCR, and TCRdb holds only the in-frame ones, with some missing. Of approximately 69,000 clones in the sample, roughly 79% were seen once. V gave up 3 bases and J gave up 1 base, with 15 bases separating them. CDR1 and CDR2 (germline): MDHEN, SYDVKM. The CDR3 is 17 amino acids. The data belong to a study of blood T cell repertoires in COVID-19. The TCR comes from a woman between 65 and 79 years old with acute or convalescent COVID-19. Input material: peripheral blood. This chain links TRBV28 with TRBJ1-4, with a weak D call TRBD1 (6 bases). The CDR3 spells CASSFLKQGRTNEKLFF. DNA for the CDR3: TGTGCCAGCAGTTTCTTAAAACAGGGAAGAACTAATGAAAAACTGTTTTTT.